A single sample is the source of the 22 T cell receptor beta chains below, sequenced in a study of blood T cell repertoires in COVID-19. Clones were sequenced by immunoSEQ multiplex PCR, and TCRdb holds only the in-frame ones, with some missing. Found here are roughly 380,000 clones, about nine tenths of them singletons; the top ten hold under 1.2%. The sequenced sample was PBMCs or T cells enriched from blood (not recorded which). All receptors come from a woman under 40 who had been exposed to COVID-19.

This chain links TRBV28 with TRBJ1-2; a weak D match, TRBD1 (5 bases). The CDR3 totals 13 residues. Trimming stripped 6 bases from V and 5 bases from J, with 13 bases between. The germline CDR1 and CDR2 sequences are MDHEN and SYDVKM. The DNA of the CDR3 is TGTGCCAGCAGCCCGGGAGGGGAATATGGCTACACCTTC. Translated, it gives CASSPGGEYGYTF.

The V gene is TRBV28, the J gene TRBJ1-3; D is uncertain. Germline lookup yields CDR1 MDHEN and CDR2 SYDVKM. Trimming cost V 5 bases and J 5 bases, with 10 bases left between them. This CDR3 is built from 13 residues. Here the CDR3 reads CASSPPGRNTIYF. CDR3 nucleotide sequence: TGTGCCAGCAGTCCCCCGGGGAGAAACACCATATATTTT.

This chain links TRBV24-1 with TRBJ1-5, with D unclear. CDR1 is KGHDR, CDR2 SFDVKD, per germline. Trimming stripped 7 bases from V and 4 bases from J, with 16 bases between. This CDR3 is built from 15 residues. CDR3 sequence (DNA): TGTGCCACCAGCCCCCGGGGTGAAGGGAATCAGCCCCAGCATTTT. Translation gives CATSPRGEGNQPQHF.

Only one count was recorded for this clone. The CDR3: CASSQDPGNTEAFF. In nucleotides, the CDR3 is TGTGCCAGCAGCCAAGACCCGGGGAACACTGAAGCTTTCTTT. The rearrangement links TRBV4-2 to TRBJ1-1; no clear D gene. The CDR3 is made up of 14 amino acids. Trimming removed 0 bases from V and 1 base from J, with 6 bases in between. Looked up from germline, CDR1 is LGHNA and CDR2 is YNFKEQ.

The chain links TRBV6-5 to TRBJ1-2; 7 nucleotides match TRBD1. The junction had 7 bases not matched to a gene; V was cut back by 4 bases and J by 2 bases. The CDR3 spans 15 residues. Per germline, CDR1 MNHEY and CDR2 SVGAGI. The CDR3 DNA reads as TGTGCCAGCAGTTTGGACGGGGACAGAAACTATGGCTACACCTTC. Translation: CASSLDGDRNYGYTF.

V gene TRBV27 combines with J gene TRBJ2-4, with D possibly matching TRBD2 (5 bases). Trimming cost V 5 bases and J 0 bases, with 8 bases left between them. The germline gives CDR1 MNHEY, CDR2 SMNVEV (reference sequence). The CDR3 sequence is 14 residues long. DNA of the CDR3: TGTGCCAGCAGTCGGGGAATAGCCAAAAACATTCAGTACTTC. This translates into CASSRGIAKNIQYF.

The CDR3 protein is CASSRGSGTPGETQYF. The CDR3 DNA is TGCGCCAGCAGCCGGGGGTCGGGGACGCCCGGAGAGACCCAGTACTTC. J is TRBJ2-5 and V is TRBV5-1; possibly TRBD2 for D (6 bases). Trimming removed 4 bases at V and 4 bases at J, with 20 bases between. The CDR3 contains 16 residues. The germline gives CDR1 SGHRS, CDR2 YFSETQ.

The rearrangement joins TRBV27 to TRBJ1-4; 9 bases are a match to TRBD1. The germline V gene encodes CDR1 MNHEY and CDR2 SMNVEV (reference sequence). This CDR3 has 16 amino acids. V gave up 5 bases and J gave up 8 bases; unmatched junction bases: 12. CDR3 sequence (DNA): TGTGCCAGCAGTCCGGGACAGGGTAGGCCCAGGGAAAAACTGTTTTTT. Amino acid sequence: CASSPGQGRPREKLFF.

V gene TRBV9 combines with J gene TRBJ2-7; 7 bases are shared with TRBD1. There are 15 residues in the CDR3. The germline V gene encodes CDR1 SGDLS and CDR2 YYNGEE. The V and J ends lost 4 bases and 2 bases, in that order; junction bases with no gene match: 9. This CDR3 is CASSPRAGTAYEQYF. Written as DNA, the CDR3 is TGTGCCAGCAGCCCGCGGGCCGGGACAGCCTACGAGCAGTACTTC.

CDR3: CASSPRTSGFDEQFF. CDR3 in DNA: TGTGCCAGCAGCCCCCGGACTAGTGGGTTTGATGAGCAGTTCTTC. The chain combines TRBV7-9 with TRBJ2-1; 7 bases agree with TRBD2. The CDR3 totals 15 residues. From germline, CDR1 is SEHNR and CDR2 FQNEAQ (reference sequence). The trim removed 5 bases at V and 8 bases at J, leaving 12 bases unmatched. Full variable domain (missing parts from reference TRBV7-9 and TRBJ2-1): DTGVSQNPRHKITKRGQNVTFRCDPISEHNRLYWYRQTLGQGPEFLTYFQNEAQLEKSRLLSDRFSAERPKGSFSTLEIQRTEQGDSAMYLCASSPRTSGFDEQFFGPGTRLTVL.

This rearrangement joins TRBV5-1 to TRBJ1-2, with TRBD1 matching over 9 bases. V lost 0 bases, J lost 4 bases, and 4 bases stayed unmatched. Germline-derived CDR1 and CDR2 are SGHRS and YFSETQ. CDR3 size: 15 residues. Here the CDR3 reads CASSLGGTGTYGYTF. CDR3 nucleotide sequence: TGCGCCAGCAGCTTGGGGGGGACAGGGACCTATGGCTACACCTTC.

The chain carries TRBV6-4 and TRBJ2-3; the match to TRBD2 covers 9 bases. Unmatched junction bases numbered 12, after V lost 5 bases and J lost 6 bases. The CDR3 covers 16 residues. The germline V gene has CDR1 MRHNA and CDR2 SNTAGT. In DNA, the CDR3 is TGTGCCAGCAGTCTACGACTAGCGGCAGCGGTGGATACGCAGTATTTT. Protein: CASSLRLAAAVDTQYF.

The chain combines TRBV18 with TRBJ2-5; D remains ambiguous. Trimming left V 1 base short and J 5 bases short, with 8 bases between. The V gene's germline CDR1 is KGHSH and CDR2 LQKENI. CDR3 length equals 13 residues. The chain's CDR3 is CASSPLGQETQYF. The CDR3 DNA is TGTGCCAGCTCACCACTGGGCCAGGAGACCCAGTACTTC. Full variable domain (rest looked up from reference TRBV18 and TRBJ2-5): NAGVMQNPRHLVRRRGQEARLRCSPMKGHSHVYWYRQLPEEGLKFMVYLQKENIIDESGMPKERFSAEFPKEGPSILRIQQVVRGDSAAYFCASSPLGQETQYFGPGTRLLVL.

This rearrangement joins TRBV27 to TRBJ2-7; maybe TRBD2 (5 bases). The ends were cut back, 6 bases at V and 4 bases at J, with 13 bases in the middle. Germline V gene data show CDR1 as MNHEY and CDR2 as SMNVEV (reference sequence). The CDR3 consists of 13 residues. The CDR3 here is CASSPQRQYEQYF. The CDR3, as DNA: TGTGCCAGCAGCCCCCAGCGGCAATACGAGCAGTACTTC.

This chain uses TRBV5-1 with TRBJ2-5, with 13 bases matching TRBD2. V was pared by 0 bases and J by 5 bases, with 7 bases of the junction left unmatched. The CDR3 consists of 17 residues. Germline V lookup: CDR1 SGHRS, CDR2 YFSETQ. For the CDR3, the DNA is TGCGCCAGCAGCTTGGGAGGACTAGCGGGAGTTTTGGAGACCCAGTACTTC. Its translation is CASSLGGLAGVLETQYF.

The table lists this clone with a count of one. Other nucleotide sequences from this sample produce the same CDR3. The chain recombines TRBV7-9 with TRBJ1-2; tentative D call: TRBD1 (5 bases). V was pared by 1 base and J by 4 bases, with 7 bases between. The CDR3 runs 13 residues. Germline-derived CDR1 and CDR2 are SEHNR and FQNEAQ (reference sequence). The CDR3 spells CASSLGGGYGYTF. The CDR3 DNA follows: TGTGCCAGCAGCTTAGGCGGGGGCTATGGCTACACCTTC.

This clone has only one observation. This chain uses TRBV5-6 with TRBJ2-7, with 11 positions matching TRBD2. Per the germline V gene, CDR1 is SGHDT and CDR2 is YYEEEE. The CDR3 has 15 amino acids. V lost 7 bases to trimming and J lost 7 bases; unmatched junction nucleotides: 13. The CDR3, as DNA: TGTGCCAGCCTAGCGGGAGGTTATCGTCCGCGGGAGCAGTACTTC. Its protein product is CASLAGGYRPREQYF.

CDR3: CASSLEEGTRGYEQYF. In DNA, the CDR3 is TGTGCCAGCAGCTTAGAGGAGGGGACGCGCGGCTACGAGCAGTACTTC. The V call is TRBV11-2, the J call TRBJ2-7, with TRBD2 as a possible D gene (6 bases). The CDR3 runs to 16 residues. Trimming removed 0 bases from V and 3 bases from J, with 15 bases in between. CDR1 and CDR2 (germline): SGHAT, FQNNGV.

The genes are TRBV25-1 and TRBJ2-5, with 11 bases fitting TRBD2. The trim removed 4 bases at V and 5 bases at J, leaving 3 bases unmatched. Germline V gene data show CDR1 as MGHDK and CDR2 as SYGVNS. The CDR3 is made up of 14 amino acids. CDR3 sequence (DNA): TGTGCCAGCAGTGTGCTAGCGGGAGGTGAGACCCAGTACTTC. This codes for CASSVLAGGETQYF.

V usage is TRBV19 and J usage is TRBJ2-1; a possible D gene is TRBD1 (6 bases). Per germline, CDR1 LNHDA and CDR2 SQIVND (reference sequence). CDR3 length: 15 amino acids. V was cut by 0 bases and J by 4 bases, with 10 bases left in between. The CDR3 nucleotides are TGTGCCAGTAGTATAGAGGGACAACAATACAATGAGCAGTTCTTC. Protein product: CASSIEGQQYNEQFF.

This clone was detected a few times. The chain employs TRBV2 and TRBJ2-1; 7 bases agree with TRBD2. The CDR3 is 14 amino acids. CDR1 and CDR2 from the germline V gene are SNHLY and FYNNEI. V was clipped by 8 bases and J by 1 base; unmatched bases: 5. The CDR3 is CASDLGGSYNEQFF. DNA for the CDR3: TGTGCCAGCGATCTGGGGGGGTCCTACAATGAGCAGTTCTTC.

The V gene is TRBV28, the J gene TRBJ2-1; tentative D call: TRBD2 (6 bases). Germline CDR1 is MDHEN and CDR2 is SYDVKM. The germline V and J ends were trimmed by 1 base and 5 bases, with 18 bases remaining between them. This CDR3 comprises 17 residues. CDR3 loop: CASSLFTSSSVDNEQFF. CDR3 sequence (DNA): TGTGCCAGCAGTTTATTCACTAGCTCATCGGTGGACAATGAGCAGTTCTTC.